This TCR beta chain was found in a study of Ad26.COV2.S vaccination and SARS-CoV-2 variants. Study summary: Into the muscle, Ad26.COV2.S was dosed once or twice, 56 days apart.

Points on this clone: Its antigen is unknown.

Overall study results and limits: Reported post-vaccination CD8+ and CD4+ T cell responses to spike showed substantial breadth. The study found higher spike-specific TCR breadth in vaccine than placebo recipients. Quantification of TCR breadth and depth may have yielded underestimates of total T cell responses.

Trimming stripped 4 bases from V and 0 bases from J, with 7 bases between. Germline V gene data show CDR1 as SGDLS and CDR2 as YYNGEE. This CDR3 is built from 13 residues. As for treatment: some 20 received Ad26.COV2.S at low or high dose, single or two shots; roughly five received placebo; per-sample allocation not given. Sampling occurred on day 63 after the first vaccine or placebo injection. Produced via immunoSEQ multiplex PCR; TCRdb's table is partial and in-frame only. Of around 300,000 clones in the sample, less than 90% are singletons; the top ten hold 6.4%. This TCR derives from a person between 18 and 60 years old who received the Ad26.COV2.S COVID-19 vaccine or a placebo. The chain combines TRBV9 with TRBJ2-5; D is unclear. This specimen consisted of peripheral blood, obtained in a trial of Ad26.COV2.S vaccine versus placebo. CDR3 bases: TGTGCCAGCAGCTCCAGAGACCAAGAGACCCAGTACTTC. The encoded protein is CASSSRDQETQYF.